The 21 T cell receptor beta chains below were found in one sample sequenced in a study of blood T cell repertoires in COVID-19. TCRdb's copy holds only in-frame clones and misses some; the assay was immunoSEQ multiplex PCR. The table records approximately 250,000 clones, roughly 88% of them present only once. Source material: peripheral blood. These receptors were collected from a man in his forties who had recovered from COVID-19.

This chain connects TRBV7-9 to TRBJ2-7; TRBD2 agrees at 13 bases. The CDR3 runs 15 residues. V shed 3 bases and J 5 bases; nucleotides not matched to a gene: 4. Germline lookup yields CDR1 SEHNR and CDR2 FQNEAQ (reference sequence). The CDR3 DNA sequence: TGTGCCAGCAGCTTCGGGACTAGCGGGGAGGACGAGCAGTACTTC. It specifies CASSFGTSGEDEQYF. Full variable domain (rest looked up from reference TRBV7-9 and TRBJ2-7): DTGVSQNPRHKITKRGQNVTFRCDPISEHNRLYWYRQTLGQGPEFLTYFQNEAQLEKSRLLSDRFSAERPKGSFSTLEIQRTEQGDSAMYLCASSFGTSGEDEQYFGPGTRLTVT.

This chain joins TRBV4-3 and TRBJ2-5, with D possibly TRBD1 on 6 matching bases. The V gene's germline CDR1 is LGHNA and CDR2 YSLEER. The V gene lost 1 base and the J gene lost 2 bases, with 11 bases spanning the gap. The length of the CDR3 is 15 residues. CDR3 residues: CASSQGTALQETQYF. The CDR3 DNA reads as TGCGCCAGCAGCCAAGGGACAGCCCTTCAAGAGACCCAGTACTTC.

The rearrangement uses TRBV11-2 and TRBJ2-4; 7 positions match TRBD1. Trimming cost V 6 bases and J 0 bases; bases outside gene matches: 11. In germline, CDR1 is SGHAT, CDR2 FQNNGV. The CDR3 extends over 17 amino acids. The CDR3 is CASRPLTGAVAKNIQYF. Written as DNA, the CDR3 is TGTGCCAGCAGGCCTCTTACAGGGGCCGTAGCCAAAAACATTCAGTACTTC.

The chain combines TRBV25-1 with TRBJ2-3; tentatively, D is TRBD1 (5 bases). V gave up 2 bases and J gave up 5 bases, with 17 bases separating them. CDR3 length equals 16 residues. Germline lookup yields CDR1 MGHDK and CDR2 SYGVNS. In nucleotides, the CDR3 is TGTGCCAGCAGTGAAGTGGGCAGGGTAAAGGGAGATACGCAGTATTTT. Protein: CASSEVGRVKGDTQYF. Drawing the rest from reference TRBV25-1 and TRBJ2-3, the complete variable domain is EADIYQTPRYLVIGTGKKITLECSQTMGHDKMYWYQQDPGMELHLIHYSYGVNSTEKGDLSSESTVSRIRTEHFPLTLESARPSHTSQYLCASSEVGRVKGDTQYFGPGTRLTVL.

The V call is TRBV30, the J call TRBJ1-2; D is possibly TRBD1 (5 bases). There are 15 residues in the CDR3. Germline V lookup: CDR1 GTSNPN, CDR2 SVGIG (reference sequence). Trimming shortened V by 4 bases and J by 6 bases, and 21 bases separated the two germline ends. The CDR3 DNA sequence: TGTGCCTGGAACCTAGGTCTCAGGGATTGGCATGGCTACACCTTC. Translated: CAWNLGLRDWHGYTF.

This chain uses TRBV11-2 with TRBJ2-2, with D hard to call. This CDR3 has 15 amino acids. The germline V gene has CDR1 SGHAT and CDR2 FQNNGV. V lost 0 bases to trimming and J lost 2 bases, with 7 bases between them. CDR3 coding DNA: TGTGCCAGCAGCTTAGAGGGCAGAAACACCGGGGAGCTGTTTTTT. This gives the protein CASSLEGRNTGELFF.

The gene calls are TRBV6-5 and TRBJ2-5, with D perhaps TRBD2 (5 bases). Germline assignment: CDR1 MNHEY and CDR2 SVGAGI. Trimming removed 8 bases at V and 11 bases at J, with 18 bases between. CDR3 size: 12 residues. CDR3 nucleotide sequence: TGTGCCAGCCACCCCCCCCTCGGAGGACAGTACTTC. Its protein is CASHPPLGGQYF.

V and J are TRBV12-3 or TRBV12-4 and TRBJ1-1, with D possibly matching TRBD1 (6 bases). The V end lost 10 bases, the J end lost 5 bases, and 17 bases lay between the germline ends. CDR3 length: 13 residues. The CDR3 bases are TGTGCCATACGTACAGGGAGGGAAACTGAAGCTTTCTTT. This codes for CAIRTGRETEAFF.

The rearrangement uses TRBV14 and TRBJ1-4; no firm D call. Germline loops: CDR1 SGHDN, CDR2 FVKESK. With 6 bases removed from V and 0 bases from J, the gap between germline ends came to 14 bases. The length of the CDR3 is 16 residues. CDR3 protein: CASRVGDFATNEKLFF. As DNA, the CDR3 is TGTGCCAGCAGAGTAGGAGATTTTGCAACTAATGAAAAACTGTTTTTT.

The CDR3 loop is CALIRGTGAYEQYF. The CDR3 coding sequence is TGTGCACTCATCCGGGGGACAGGGGCCTACGAGCAGTACTTC. The chain links TRBV2 to TRBJ2-7, with 10 bases that match TRBD1. The CDR3 length is 14 residues. Germline V gene sequence: CDR1 SNHLY, CDR2 FYNNEI.

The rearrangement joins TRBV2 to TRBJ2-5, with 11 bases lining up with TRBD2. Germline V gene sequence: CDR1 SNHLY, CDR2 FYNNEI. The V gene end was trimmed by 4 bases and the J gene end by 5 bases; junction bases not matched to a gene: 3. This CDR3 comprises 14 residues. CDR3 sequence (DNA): TGTGCCAGCAGTGCTTCTAGCGGGGGGGAGACCCAGTACTTC. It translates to CASSASSGGETQYF.

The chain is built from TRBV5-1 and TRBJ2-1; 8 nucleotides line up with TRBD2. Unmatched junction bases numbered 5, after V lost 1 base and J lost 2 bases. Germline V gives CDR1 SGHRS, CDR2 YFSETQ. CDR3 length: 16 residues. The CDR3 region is CASSLYPAGAYNEQFF. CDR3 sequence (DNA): TGCGCCAGCAGCTTGTACCCAGCGGGGGCCTACAATGAGCAGTTCTTC.

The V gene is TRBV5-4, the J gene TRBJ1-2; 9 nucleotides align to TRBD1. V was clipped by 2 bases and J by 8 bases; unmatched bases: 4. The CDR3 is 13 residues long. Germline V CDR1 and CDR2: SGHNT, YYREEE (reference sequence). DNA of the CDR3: TGTGCCAGCAGCTTCCCCGGGACAGGGGGCTACACCTTC. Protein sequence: CASSFPGTGGYTF.

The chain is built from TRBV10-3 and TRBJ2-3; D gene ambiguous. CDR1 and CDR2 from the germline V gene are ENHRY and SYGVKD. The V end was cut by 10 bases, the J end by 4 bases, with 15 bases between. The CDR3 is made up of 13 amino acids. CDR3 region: CATSGSSADTQYF. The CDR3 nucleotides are TGTGCCACTTCGGGTTCCTCGGCAGATACGCAGTATTTT.

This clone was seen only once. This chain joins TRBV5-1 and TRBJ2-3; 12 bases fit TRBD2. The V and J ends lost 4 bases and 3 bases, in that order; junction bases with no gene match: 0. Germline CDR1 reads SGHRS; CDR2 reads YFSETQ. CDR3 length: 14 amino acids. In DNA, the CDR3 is TGCGCCAGCAGCACTAGCGGGGGGACAGATACGCAGTATTTT. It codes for CASSTSGGTDTQYF.

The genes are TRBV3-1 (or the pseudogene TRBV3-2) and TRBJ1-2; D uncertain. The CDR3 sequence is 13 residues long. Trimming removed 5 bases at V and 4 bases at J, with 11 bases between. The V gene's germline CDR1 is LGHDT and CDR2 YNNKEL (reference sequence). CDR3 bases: TGTGCCAGCAGCGGATGGGAGGGCTATGGCTACACCTTC. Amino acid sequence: CASSGWEGYGYTF.

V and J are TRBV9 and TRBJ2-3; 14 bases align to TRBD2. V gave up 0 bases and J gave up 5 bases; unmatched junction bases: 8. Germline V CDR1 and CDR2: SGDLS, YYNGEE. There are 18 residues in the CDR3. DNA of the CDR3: TGTGCCAGCAGCGTAGGACTGGGGGGACTAGCGGGGGAAGATACGCAGTATTTT. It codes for CASSVGLGGLAGEDTQYF.

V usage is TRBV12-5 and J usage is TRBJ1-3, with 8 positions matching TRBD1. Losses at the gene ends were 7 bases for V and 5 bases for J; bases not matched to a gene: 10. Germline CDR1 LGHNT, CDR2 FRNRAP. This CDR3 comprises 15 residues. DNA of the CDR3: TGTGCTAGTGTAGGACCGGACAGGGCGCGAAACACCATATATTTT. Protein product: CASVGPDRARNTIYF. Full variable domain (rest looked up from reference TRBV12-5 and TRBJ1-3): DARVTQTPRHKVTEMGQEVTMRCQPILGHNTVFWYRQTMMQGLELLAYFRNRAPLDDSGMPKDRFSAEMPDATLATLKIQPSEPRDSAVYFCASVGPDRARNTIYFGEGSWLTVV.

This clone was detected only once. Here the CDR3 reads CASSIVTSGSLPFF. The CDR3, as DNA: TGTGCCAGTAGTATCGTTACTAGCGGGAGCTTACCGTTCTTC. This chain links TRBV19 with TRBJ2-1, with 11 bases lining up with TRBD2. Germline trimming cut 3 bases from V and 15 bases from J; bases unmatched to any gene: 10. The CDR3 covers 14 residues. Germline CDR1 and CDR2: LNHDA and SQIVND (reference sequence).

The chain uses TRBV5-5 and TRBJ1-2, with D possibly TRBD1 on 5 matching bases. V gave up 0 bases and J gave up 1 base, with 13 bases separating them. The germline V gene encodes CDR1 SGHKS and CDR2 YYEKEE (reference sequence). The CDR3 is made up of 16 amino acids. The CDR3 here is CASSLDRKSFNYGYTF. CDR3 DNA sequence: TGTGCCAGCAGCTTGGACAGGAAAAGCTTTAACTATGGCTACACCTTC. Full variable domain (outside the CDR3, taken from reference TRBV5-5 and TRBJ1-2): DAGVTQSPTHLIKTRGQQVTLRCSPISGHKSVSWYQQVLGQGPQFIFQYYEKEERGRGNFPDRFSARQFPNYSSELNVNALLLGDSALYLCASSLDRKSFNYGYTFGSGTRLTVV.

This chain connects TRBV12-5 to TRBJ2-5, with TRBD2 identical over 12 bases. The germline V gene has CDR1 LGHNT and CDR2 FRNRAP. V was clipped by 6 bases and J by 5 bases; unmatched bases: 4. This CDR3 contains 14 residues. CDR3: CASGGGTSGETQYF. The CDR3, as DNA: TGTGCTAGTGGGGGGGGGACTAGCGGGGAGACCCAGTACTTC.